This T cell receptor beta chain was documented in a study of T-cell reconstitution after alpha-beta-depleted transplantation in children (dated by TCRdb to the mid-2010s). For the wider study: Using TCR repertoire profiling, the study followed T-cell immune reconstitution in a quantitative way in children after TCRalphabeta/CD19-depleted allogeneic hematopoietic cell transplantation.

CDR1 and CDR2 were assigned from the germline V gene as MNHEY and SVGEGT. V is reduced by 9 bases and J by 3 bases, leaving a spacing of 9 bases between them. The CDR3 runs 11 residues from the cysteine to the phenylalanine. Just CDR3 DNA is preserved here, 33 bases in frame from base 1. A word on this clonotype: Its antigen is unknown. Base qualities are not at hand, and no much larger clone is one base apart.

General findings and caveats noted by the study authors: Apparently early alphabetaT-cell count recovery about two months after transplant reportedly relied on only several hundred rapidly expanded clones derived from non-depleted graft cells. In some patients, the high TCRbeta diversity seen at day 60 was put down to recipient T cells and intrathymic progenitors that had survived conditioning. Over the following months the frequencies of hyperexpanded clones went down, and after one year T-cell counts and TCRbeta diversity were mostly credited to newly produced T cells.

Libraries came from PCR. Sequenced on an Illumina HiSeq 2500. Molecular barcoding was employed in the preparation of TCR libraries, with unique molecular identifiers being used to normalize TCRbeta repertoire quantification. The public reads were reanalyzed by TCRdb: fastp trimming at Q25, MiXCR alignment, in-frame beta chains only. A single entry per CDR3 protein holds the most common genes and DNA from its merged rows. The sample contains around 580,000 distinct CDR3 sequences, more than 20% of them found a single time. The ten top clones hold around 14% of the sample. The treatment or condition label on this specimen signifies: allogeneic hematopoietic cell transplantation with graft depleted of TCRalphabeta T cells and CD19 B cells. The children who served as transplant recipients had been given grafts of TCRalphabeta/CD19-depleted allogeneic hematopoietic cells.

The sequencing used PBMCs, mostly from graft donor cells, collected 360 days after TCRalphabeta/CD19-depleted stem cell transplant. This receptor was obtained from a boy younger than two who had a stem cell transplant for acute myeloid leukemia, so the T cells may come from the graft donor. The rearranged segments are TRBV6-2 or TRBV6-3 and TRBJ2-7; TRBD1 is possibly the D segment (6 matching bases). The CDR3 reads as follows: CASKDSYEQYF. The sequence in DNA is TGTGCCAGTAAGGACAGCTACGAGCAGTACTTC.